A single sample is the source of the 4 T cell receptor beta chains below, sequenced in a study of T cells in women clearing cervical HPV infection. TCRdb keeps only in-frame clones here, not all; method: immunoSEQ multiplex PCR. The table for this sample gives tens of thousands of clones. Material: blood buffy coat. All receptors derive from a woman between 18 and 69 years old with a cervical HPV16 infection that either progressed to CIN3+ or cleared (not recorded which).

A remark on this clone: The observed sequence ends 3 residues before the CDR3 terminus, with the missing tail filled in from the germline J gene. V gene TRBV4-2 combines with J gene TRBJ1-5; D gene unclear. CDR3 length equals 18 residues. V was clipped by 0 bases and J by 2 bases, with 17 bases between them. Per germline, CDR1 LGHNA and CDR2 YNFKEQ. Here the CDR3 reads CASSQDSWAYVGNQPQHF. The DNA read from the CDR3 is TGTGCCAGCAGCCAAGACTCCTGGGCCTATGTCGGCAATCAGCCC.

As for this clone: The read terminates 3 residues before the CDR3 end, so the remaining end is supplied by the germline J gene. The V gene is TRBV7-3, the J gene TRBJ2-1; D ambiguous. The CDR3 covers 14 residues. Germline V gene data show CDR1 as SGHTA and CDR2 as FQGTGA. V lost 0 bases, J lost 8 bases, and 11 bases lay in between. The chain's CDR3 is CASSLTGRVDEQFF. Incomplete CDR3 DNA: TGTGCCAGCAGCTTAACGGGTAGGGTCGATGAG.

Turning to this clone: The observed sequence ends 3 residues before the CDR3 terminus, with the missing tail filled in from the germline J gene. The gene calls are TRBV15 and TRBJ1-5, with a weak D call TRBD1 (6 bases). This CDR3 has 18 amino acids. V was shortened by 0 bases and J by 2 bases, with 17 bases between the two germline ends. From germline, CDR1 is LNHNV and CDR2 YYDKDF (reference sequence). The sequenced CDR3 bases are TGTGCCACCAGCAGAGATTCCAATACAGGGAGTGGCAATCAGCCC. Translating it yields CATSRDSNTGSGNQP. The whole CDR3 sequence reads CATSRDSNTGSGNQPQHF.

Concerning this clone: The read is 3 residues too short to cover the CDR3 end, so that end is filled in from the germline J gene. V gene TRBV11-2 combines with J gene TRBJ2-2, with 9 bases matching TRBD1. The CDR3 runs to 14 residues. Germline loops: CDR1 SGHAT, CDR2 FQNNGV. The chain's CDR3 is CASREQGASSPLFF. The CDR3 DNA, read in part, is TGTGCCAGCAGGGAACAGGGGGCTAGCTCACCG.